This entry concerns a single TCR beta chain. Its antigen is not known. Germline CDR1 and CDR2: SGHDN and FVKESK. This CDR3 spans 11 amino acids. V was clipped by 4 bases and J by 4 bases, with 1 base between them. Via the markers CD45RO/CCR7/CD25/CD127/CD95/CD27, stem cell-like memory, regulatory, central memory and naive CD4+ cells were sorted. The isolated RNA, all of it, was reverse transcribed, so expressed TCRB transcripts were what got sequenced. Sequenced naive, central memory and regulatory T cell samples produced an average of around 3.9 million reads. Assay: immunoSEQ multiplex PCR; the TCRdb copy retains only in-frame clones and omits some. The sample consists of hundreds of thousands of clones, 13% of them appearing once. This sample was taken from a study of beta chain features in type 1 diabetes. Study outcomes and limitations: Whether TCRB rearrangement is influenced by HLA type was left unresolved in this analysis. Across all four CD4+ subsets, people with type 1 diabetes showed modestly shorter TCRB CDR3s. Junctions at VDJ sites from type 1 diabetes patients had fewer insertions and more deletions.

The sample consisted of naive CD4+ T cells from blood. The chain couples TRBV14 to TRBJ2-2; no clear D. This clonotype was obtained from a man aged 18 to 30 with type 1 diabetes. The CDR3 protein is CASSRTGELFF. The CDR3 coding sequence is TGTGCCAGCAGCCGCACCGGGGAGCTGTTTTTT. Supplemented by reference TRBV14 and TRBJ2-2, the full variable domain reads EAGVTQFPSHSVIEKGQTVTLRCDPISGHDNLYWYRRVMGKEIKFLLHFVKESKQDESGMPNNRFLAERTGGTYSTLKVQPAELEDSGVYFCASSRTGELFFGEGSRLTVL.